A single sample is the source of the 26 T cell receptor beta chains below, sequenced in a study of blood T cell repertoires in COVID-19. Measured with immunoSEQ multiplex PCR; TCRdb has only the in-frame clones, and not every one. The sample contains roughly 190,000 clones, roughly four fifths of which appear only once. The sample consisted of peripheral blood. Source of these receptors: a man aged 30 to 45 with active or convalescent COVID-19.

The chain recombines TRBV24-1 with TRBJ2-5, with D possibly TRBD1 on 5 matching bases. V gave up 6 bases and J gave up 1 base, with 17 bases separating them. Germline CDR1 is KGHDR and CDR2 is SFDVKD. This CDR3 comprises 16 residues. CDR3 in amino acids: CATSSRVGALQETQYF. DNA of the CDR3: TGTGCCACCAGTTCAAGGGTAGGGGCCCTCCAAGAGACCCAGTACTTC.

The chain combines TRBV7-8 with TRBJ2-2, with 9 bases identical to TRBD1. CDR1 SGHVS and CDR2 FQNEAQ come from the germline V gene. The CDR3 consists of 15 residues. J gave up 6 bases and V 1 base, and 3 bases lay outside the gene matches. Written as DNA, the CDR3 is TGTGCCAGCAGCTTAGAGGGACAGGGTTCCGGGGAGCTGTTTTTT. This sequence encodes CASSLEGQGSGELFF.

The rearrangement uses TRBV5-1 and TRBJ1-2; D might be TRBD1 (6 bases). This CDR3 has 14 amino acids. V was clipped by 0 bases and J by 4 bases, with 10 bases between them. From germline, CDR1 is SGHRS and CDR2 YFSETQ. The CDR3 protein is CASSLEGRGYGYTF. CDR3 nucleotide sequence: TGCGCCAGCAGCTTGGAGGGCAGGGGCTATGGCTACACCTTC. The whole variable domain, remainder taken from reference TRBV5-1 and TRBJ1-2, is KAGVTQTPRYLIKTRGQQVTLSCSPISGHRSVSWYQQTPGQGLQFLFEYFSETQRNKGNFPGRFSGRQFSNSRSEMNVSTLELGDSALYLCASSLEGRGYGYTFGSGTRLTVV.

The chain links TRBV28 to TRBJ2-7; maybe TRBD2 (6 bases). Trimming pared 4 bases from V and 9 bases from J, leaving 25 bases between. The germline V gene encodes CDR1 MDHEN and CDR2 SYDVKM. This CDR3 is built from 16 residues. CDR3 sequence (DNA): TGTGCCAGCAGTTCCCCAGGAGGGGAGCTGCTGACCGGGCAGTACTTC. Residues: CASSSPGGELLTGQYF.

As DNA, the CDR3 is TGTGCCAGCAGTGAGGCAGGGGAATTAGAGAAACTGTTTTTT. It encodes CASSEAGELEKLFF. The rearrangement uses TRBV2 and TRBJ1-4; D perhaps matches TRBD1 (6 bases). CDR3 length: 14 amino acids. Germline V gene sequence: CDR1 SNHLY, CDR2 FYNNEI. V was shortened by 3 bases and J by 11 bases, with 16 bases between the two germline ends.

This clone was seen just once. DNA for the CDR3: TGTGCCAGCACCCGCGGTGGGACAGGGTTCGGGCCTTTCTTT. Protein product: CASTRGGTGFGPFF. V and J are TRBV3-1 (or the pseudogene TRBV3-2) and TRBJ1-1; 9 bases line up with TRBD1. J lost 12 bases, V lost 7 bases, and 15 bases had no gene match. This CDR3 spans 14 amino acids. Germline assignment: CDR1 LGHDT and CDR2 YNNKEL (reference sequence).

The V call is TRBV9, the J call TRBJ2-3; D remains ambiguous. Looked up from germline, CDR1 is SGDLS and CDR2 is YYNGEE. The V end lost 3 bases, the J end lost 0 bases, and 5 bases lay between the germline ends. This CDR3 comprises 13 residues. The CDR3 DNA sequence: TGTGCCAGCAGCGCGACTAGCACAGATACGCAGTATTTT. Amino acids: CASSATSTDTQYF.

V and J are TRBV28 and TRBJ1-1; the D gene is possibly TRBD1 (5 bases). Trimming pared 6 bases from V and 7 bases from J, leaving 12 bases between. CDR1 and CDR2 from the germline V gene are MDHEN and SYDVKM. This CDR3 is built from 12 residues. The CDR3 protein is CASRLRDFEAFF. CDR3 sequence (DNA): TGTGCCAGCAGACTCCGGGACTTTGAAGCTTTCTTT. Full variable domain (rest looked up from reference TRBV28 and TRBJ1-1): DVKVTQSSRYLVKRTGEKVFLECVQDMDHENMFWYRQDPGLGLRLIYFSYDVKMKEKGDIPEGYSVSREKKERFSLILESASTNQTSMYLCASRLRDFEAFFGQGTRLTVV.

This sequence joins TRBV7-9 and TRBJ1-3, with a tentative D call TRBD1 (5 bases). The V gene lost 2 bases and the J gene lost 3 bases, with 11 bases spanning the gap. The CDR3 is 15 residues long. Germline V gene lookup returns CDR1 SEHNR and CDR2 FQNEAQ (reference sequence). This chain's CDR3 is CASSLTQALGNTIYF. CDR3 nucleotide sequence: TGTGCCAGCAGCTTAACACAGGCCCTTGGAAACACCATATATTTT.

This clone showed up just once. The V and J genes are TRBV6-6 and TRBJ2-7; the D gene is possibly TRBD2 (6 bases). Germline loops: CDR1 MNHNY, CDR2 SVGAGI (reference sequence). The CDR3 is 15 residues long. V was clipped by 4 bases and J by 3 bases, with 16 bases between them. The CDR3 coding sequence is TGTGCCAGCAGTTTCTATAGACGGGAGCGCTACGAGCAGTACTTC. Translated: CASSFYRRERYEQYF.

V gene TRBV28 combines with J gene TRBJ1-3; D is possibly TRBD1 (5 bases). Germline CDR1 MDHEN, CDR2 SYDVKM. This CDR3 is built from 15 residues. V lost 3 bases, J lost 3 bases, and 12 bases lay in between. CDR3 protein: CASSLAPGDGNTIYF. DNA of the CDR3: TGTGCCAGCAGTTTGGCCCCGGGGGATGGAAACACCATATATTTT.

The gene calls are TRBV29-1 and TRBJ2-3, with TRBD1 matching 8 bases. CDR3 length: 15 residues. V lost 6 bases, J lost 1 base, and 9 bases stayed unmatched. Germline CDR1 SQVTM, CDR2 ANQGSEA. The CDR3: CSVDWTGIGTDTQYF. Here the CDR3 DNA reads TGCAGCGTAGACTGGACAGGGATCGGCACAGATACGCAGTATTTT.

This chain uses TRBV6-2 or TRBV6-3 with TRBJ1-6, with D possibly being TRBD1 (6 bases). Deletions cut 2 bases from V and 14 bases from J, with 7 bases between. CDR3 length: 11 residues. In germline, CDR1 is MNHEY, CDR2 SVGEGT. CDR3 region: CASSYPGALHF. The CDR3 nucleotides read TGTGCCAGCAGTTACCCAGGGGCCCTCCACTTT.

The rearrangement links TRBV24-1 to TRBJ1-2; D is possibly TRBD1 (6 bases). Trimming left V 4 bases short and J 8 bases short, with 16 bases between. There are 14 residues in the CDR3. Germline loops: CDR1 KGHDR, CDR2 SFDVKD. CDR3 amino acids: CATSDVQGFGGYTF. CDR3 bases: TGTGCCACCAGTGACGTACAGGGTTTCGGCGGCTACACCTTC.

The CDR3 sequence is CASNDRQGRGELFF. The DNA of the CDR3 is TGTGCCAGCAACGACCGACAGGGCCGGGGGGAGCTGTTTTTT. The rearrangement links TRBV6-5 to TRBJ2-2; 7 positions agree with TRBD1. The CDR3 consists of 14 residues. In germline, CDR1 is MNHEY, CDR2 SVGAGI. Trimming at V came to 7 bases and at J to 8 bases, leaving 10 bases not matched to a gene.

The chain combines TRBV7-8 with TRBJ1-4, with 7 bases that match TRBD1. Germline V gives CDR1 SGHVS, CDR2 FQNEAQ. J gave up 8 bases and V 0 bases, and 9 bases lay outside the gene matches. CDR3 length: 16 amino acids. The CDR3 here is CASSLAARGGAEKLFF. The CDR3 DNA follows: TGTGCCAGCAGCTTAGCGGCGCGAGGGGGCGCCGAAAAACTGTTTTTT.

DNA of the CDR3: TGTGCCAGCAGCTTTAAACAGCTTGAAGCTTTCTTT. This gives the protein CASSFKQLEAFF. The chain couples TRBV13 to TRBJ1-1; D uncertain. CDR3 length: 12 residues. V gave up 3 bases and J gave up 7 bases, with 9 bases separating them. CDR1 PRHDT and CDR2 FYEKMQ come from the germline V gene (reference sequence).

V gene TRBV30 combines with J gene TRBJ2-3, with TRBD2 matching over 7 bases. V lost 6 bases, J lost 3 bases, and 6 bases stayed unmatched. The CDR3 totals 13 residues. The germline V gene has CDR1 GTSNPN and CDR2 SVGIG (reference sequence). CDR3 sequence: CACPGGGTDTQYF. CDR3 in DNA: TGTGCCTGTCCGGGGGGAGGGACAGATACGCAGTATTTT.

The count of this clone is one. This rearrangement joins TRBV28 to TRBJ1-1; 10 bases are shared with TRBD1. The CDR3 sequence is 15 residues long. CDR1 is MDHEN and CDR2 is SYDVKM in the germline V gene. The V segment lost 8 bases and the J segment 1 base; nucleotides outside the gene matches: 7. The CDR3 region is CASETGGAGNTEAFF. The CDR3 region has the DNA TGTGCCAGCGAGACAGGGGGCGCGGGGAACACTGAAGCTTTCTTT.

The chain uses TRBV7-2 and TRBJ2-7, with TRBD2 as a possible D gene (6 bases). This CDR3 contains 14 residues. Between the trimmed V and J ends, which lost 2 bases and 4 bases, there was a span of 12 bases. The germline CDR1 and CDR2 sequences are SGHTA and FQGNSA. In DNA form, the CDR3 reads TGTGCCAGCAGCTTATACGGGAGTGGGTACGAGCAGTACTTC. Protein product: CASSLYGSGYEQYF. Together with reference TRBV7-2 and TRBJ2-7, the CDR3 gives the full variable domain: GAGVSQSPSNKVTEKGKDVELRCDPISGHTALYWYRQSLGQGLEFLIYFQGNSAPDKSGLPSDRFSAERTGGSVSTLTIQRTQQEDSAVYLCASSLYGSGYEQYFGPGTRLTVT.

A single count supports this clone. This chain joins TRBV12-3 or TRBV12-4 and TRBJ2-5; tentatively, D is TRBD2 (6 bases). V lost 8 bases, J lost 2 bases, and 12 bases lay in between. CDR3 length: 13 amino acids. The CDR3 is CASGDGGQETQYF. CDR3 sequence (DNA): TGTGCCAGCGGCGATGGGGGGCAAGAGACCCAGTACTTC.

CDR3 nucleotides: TGCGCCAGCAGCCAAGGTCTGCAGGGGGTCTACGAGCAGTACGTC. The encoded protein is CASSQGLQGVYEQYV. The chain combines TRBV4-1 with TRBJ2-7, with 7 positions matching TRBD1. The CDR3 has 15 residues. Germline assignment: CDR1 MGHRA and CDR2 YSYEKL. The V and J ends lost 1 base and 3 bases, in that order; junction bases with no gene match: 6.

J is TRBJ2-1 and V is TRBV27; 7 bases match TRBD2. V shed 0 bases, J shed 8 bases, and the junction held 13 bases outside the gene matches. Germline V CDR1 and CDR2: MNHEY, SMNVEV (reference sequence). This CDR3 is built from 17 residues. The CDR3 loop reads CASSLSLDLAANYEQFF. The DNA for the CDR3 is TGTGCCAGCAGTTTATCACTCGACCTAGCGGCAAACTATGAGCAGTTCTTC.

The chain employs TRBV9 and TRBJ2-1; a possible D gene is TRBD2 (6 bases). With 3 bases removed from V and 10 bases from J, the gap between germline ends came to 14 bases. Germline V gene data show CDR1 as SGDLS and CDR2 as YYNGEE. The CDR3 is 13 residues long. As DNA, the CDR3 is TGTGCCAGCAGCGCGAACCGGGACTCGGAGCAGTTCTTC. It is translated as CASSANRDSEQFF.

J is TRBJ2-5 and V is TRBV2; D is possibly TRBD1 (6 bases). V was shortened by 7 bases and J by 1 base, with 10 bases between the two germline ends. Germline CDR1 is SNHLY and CDR2 is FYNNEI. This CDR3 spans 13 amino acids. As DNA, the CDR3 is TGTGCCAGCAACCGAGGGGGCCAAGAGACCCAGTACTTC. This sequence encodes CASNRGGQETQYF.

The chain joins TRBV15 to TRBJ1-6; perhaps TRBD1 as D (6 bases). The CDR3 has 14 residues. The V end was cut by 9 bases, the J end by 4 bases, with 13 bases between. Germline assignment: CDR1 LNHNV and CDR2 YYDKDF (reference sequence). The CDR3 sequence is CATGAGQYNSPLHF. The DNA for the CDR3 is TGTGCCACGGGTGCAGGACAGTATAATTCACCCCTCCACTTT. Drawing the rest from reference TRBV15 and TRBJ1-6, the complete variable domain is DAMVIQNPRYQVTQFGKPVTLSCSQTLNHNVMYWYQQKSSQAPKLLFHYYDKDFNNEADTPDNFQSRRPNTSFCFLDIRSPGLGDTAMYLCATGAGQYNSPLHFGNGTRLTVT.